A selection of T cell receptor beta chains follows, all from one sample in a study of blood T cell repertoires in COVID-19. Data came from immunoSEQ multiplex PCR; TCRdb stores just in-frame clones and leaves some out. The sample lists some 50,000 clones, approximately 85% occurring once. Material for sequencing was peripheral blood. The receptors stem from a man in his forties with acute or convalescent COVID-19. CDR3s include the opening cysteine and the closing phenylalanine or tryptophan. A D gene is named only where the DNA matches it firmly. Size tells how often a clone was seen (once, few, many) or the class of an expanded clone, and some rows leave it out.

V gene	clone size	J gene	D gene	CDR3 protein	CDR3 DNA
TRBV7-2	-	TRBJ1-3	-	CASSLAGQGNTIYF	TGTGCCAGCAGCTTAGCGGGTCAGGGGAACACCATATATTTT
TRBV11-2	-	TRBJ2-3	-	CASSASIPTQYF	TGTGCCAGCAGCGCGTCGATCCCGACGCAGTATTTT
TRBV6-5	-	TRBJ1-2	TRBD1	CASGLGQNYGYTF	TGTGCCAGCGGCTTGGGACAGAACTATGGCTACACCTTC
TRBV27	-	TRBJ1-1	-	CASSFGGDTEAFF	TGTGCCAGCAGTTTCGGGGGGGACACTGAAGCTTTCTTT
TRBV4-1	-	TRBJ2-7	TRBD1	CASAPGTGSREQYF	TGCGCCAGCGCTCCCGGGACAGGGTCCCGCGAGCAGTACTTC
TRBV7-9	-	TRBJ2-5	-	CASSRRAGARETQYF	TGTGCCAGCAGCCGGAGGGCTGGAGCAAGAGAGACCCAGTACTTC
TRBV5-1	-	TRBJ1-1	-	CASSLGPRGGPEAFF	TGCGCCAGCAGCTTGGGACCCCGGGGAGGTCCTGAAGCTTTCTTT
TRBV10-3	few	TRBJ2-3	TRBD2	CAISRGGSTDTQYF	TGTGCCATCAGTCGCGGGGGAAGCACAGATACGCAGTATTTT
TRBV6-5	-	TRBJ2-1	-	CASSSLSLANNEQFF	TGTGCCAGCAGTTCCCTGTCCTTAGCGAACAATGAGCAGTTCTTC
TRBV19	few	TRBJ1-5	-	CASSKAGAKGSQPQHF	TGTGCCAGTAGCAAGGCAGGGGCCAAGGGCAGTCAGCCCCAGCATTTT
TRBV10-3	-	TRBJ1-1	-	CAITLRRGLTQNTEAFF	TGTGCCATCACCCTAAGGCGGGGCCTAACACAGAACACTGAAGCTTTCTTT
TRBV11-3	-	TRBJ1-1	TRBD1	CASSPGTATEAFF	TGTGCCAGCAGCCCAGGGACAGCCACTGAAGCTTTCTTT
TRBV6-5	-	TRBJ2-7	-	CASSYQPRTPEQYF	TGTGCCAGCAGTTATCAGCCTCGGACACCCGAGCAGTACTTC
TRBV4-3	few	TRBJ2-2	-	CASSQDARGETGELFF	TGCGCCAGCAGCCAAGACGCCCGGGGAGAAACCGGGGAGCTGTTTTTT
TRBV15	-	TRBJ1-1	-	CATSRDWAAEAFF	TGTGCCACCAGCAGAGATTGGGCAGCTGAAGCTTTCTTT
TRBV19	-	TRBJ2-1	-	CASSGGGPLSSSYNEQFF	TGTGCCAGTAGTGGCGGAGGGCCCCTTTCCAGCTCCTACAATGAGCAGTTCTTC
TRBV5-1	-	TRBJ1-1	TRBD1	CASRGTANTEAFF	TGCGCCAGCAGAGGGACAGCCAACACTGAAGCTTTCTTT
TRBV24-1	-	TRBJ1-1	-	CATRRAGGTEAFF	TGTGCCACCCGAAGGGCGGGGGGCACTGAAGCTTTCTTT
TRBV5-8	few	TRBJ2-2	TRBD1	CASSFLSTGQSTGELFF	TGTGCCAGCAGCTTCCTATCGACAGGGCAGTCCACCGGGGAGCTGTTTTTT
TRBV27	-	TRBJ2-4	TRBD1	CASSSARTGALNIQYF	TGTGCCAGCAGTTCCGCTCGGACAGGGGCCCTAAACATTCAGTACTTC
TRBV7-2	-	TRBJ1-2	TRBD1	CASSLDRGREEGYTF	TGTGCCAGCAGCTTGGACAGGGGGCGAGAAGAGGGCTACACCTTC
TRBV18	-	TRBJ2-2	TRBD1	CASSPPQGSTGELFF	TGTGCCAGCTCACCACCACAGGGGAGCACCGGGGAGCTGTTTTTT
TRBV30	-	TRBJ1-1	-	CAWSTTGLTEAFF	TGTGCCTGGAGTACAACAGGTCTCACTGAAGCTTTCTTT
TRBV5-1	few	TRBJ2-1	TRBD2	CASSPRGERYNEQFF	TGCGCCAGCAGCCCCCGGGGGGAGAGATACAATGAGCAGTTCTTC
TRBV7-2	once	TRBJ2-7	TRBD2	CASSRTSGGAQFYEQYF	TGTGCCAGCAGCCGGACTAGCGGGGGGGCACAATTCTACGAGCAGTACTTC
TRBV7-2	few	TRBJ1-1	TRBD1	CASSLRQGQWANTEAFF	TGTGCCAGCAGCCTCAGACAGGGCCAGTGGGCGAACACTGAAGCTTTCTTT
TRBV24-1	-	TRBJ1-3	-	CATPHPFGMKGIYF	TGTGCCACCCCCCACCCATTCGGCATGAAGGGGATATATTTT
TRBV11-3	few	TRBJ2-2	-	CASSLGEWAGELFF	TGTGCCAGCAGCTTAGGGGAGTGGGCCGGGGAGCTGTTTTTT
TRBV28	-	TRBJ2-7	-	CASSLTGYEQYF	TGTGCCAGCAGTTTAACAGGCTACGAGCAGTACTTC
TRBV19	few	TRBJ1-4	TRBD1	CASIPRTGGGNEKLFF	TGTGCCAGTATCCCTAGGACAGGGGGAGGTAATGAAAAACTGTTTTTT
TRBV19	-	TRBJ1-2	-	CASSITAGAVATYGYTF	TGTGCCAGTAGTATCACCGCAGGGGCGGTAGCTACCTATGGCTACACCTTC
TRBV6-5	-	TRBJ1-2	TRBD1	CASESRDRGTYGYTF	TGTGCCAGCGAATCCCGGGACAGGGGAACCTATGGCTACACCTTC
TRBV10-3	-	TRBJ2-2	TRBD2	CAISGEAGETGELFF	TGTGCCATCAGCGGAGAGGCGGGGGAAACCGGGGAGCTGTTTTTT
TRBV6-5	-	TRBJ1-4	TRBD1	CASSWDRAGTNEKLFF	TGTGCCAGCAGTTGGGACAGAGCAGGAACTAATGAAAAACTGTTTTTT
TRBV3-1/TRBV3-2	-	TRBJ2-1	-	CASSQGPRGEQFF	TGTGCCAGCAGCCAAGGACCTAGGGGTGAGCAGTTCTTC
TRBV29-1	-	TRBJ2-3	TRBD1	CSVVPGTVTDTQYF	TGCAGCGTTGTCCCCGGGACAGTCACAGATACGCAGTATTTT
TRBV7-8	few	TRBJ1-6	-	CASSLTRVPYNSPLHF	TGTGCCAGCAGCTTAACCAGGGTCCCATATAATTCACCCCTCCACTTT
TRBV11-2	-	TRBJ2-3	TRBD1	CASSFLNLQGAVDTQYF	TGTGCCAGCAGCTTCCTAAATTTACAGGGGGCGGTAGATACGCAGTATTTT
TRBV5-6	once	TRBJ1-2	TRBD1	CASSFSDRGYGYTF	TGTGCCAGCAGCTTTTCCGACAGGGGCTATGGCTACACCTTC
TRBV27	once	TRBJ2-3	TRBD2	CASKRGSTDTQYF	TGTGCCAGCAAGCGGGGAAGCACAGATACGCAGTATTTT
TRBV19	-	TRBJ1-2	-	CASSMSGVEVSYGYTF	TGTGCCAGTAGTATGAGCGGGGTAGAGGTTAGCTATGGCTACACCTTC
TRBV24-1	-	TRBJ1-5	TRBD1	CATSPAGGYPAQHF	TGTGCCACCAGTCCGGCAGGGGGATACCCGGCCCAGCATTTT
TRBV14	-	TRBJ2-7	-	CASSQGPYEQYF	TGTGCCAGCAGCCAAGGGCCCTACGAGCAGTACTTC
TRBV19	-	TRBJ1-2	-	CASSPTAYYGYTF	TGTGCCAGTAGTCCTACAGCATACTATGGCTACACCTTC
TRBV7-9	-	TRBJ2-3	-	CASGQSTDTQYF	TGTGCCAGCGGGCAAAGCACAGATACGCAGTATTTT
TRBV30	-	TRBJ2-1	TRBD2	CAWSVLAVETYNEQFF	TGTGCCTGGAGTGTACTAGCGGTCGAGACCTACAATGAGCAGTTCTTC
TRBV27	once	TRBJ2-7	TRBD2	CASSRLTSGATYEQYF	TGTGCCAGCAGTCGCCTGACTAGCGGGGCTACCTACGAGCAGTACTTC
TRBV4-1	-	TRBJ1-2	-	CASSQDRRRYLNYGYTF	TGCGCCAGCAGCCAAGATCGCAGAAGATACCTTAACTATGGCTACACCTTC
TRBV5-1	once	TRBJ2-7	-	CASSLVGSHEQYF	TGCGCCAGCAGCTTGGTGGGGAGCCACGAGCAGTACTTC
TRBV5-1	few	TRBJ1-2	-	CASSLEHYGYTF	TGCGCCAGCAGCTTGGAACATTATGGCTACACCTTC
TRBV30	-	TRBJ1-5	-	CAWSVDRNQPQHF	TGTGCCTGGAGTGTTGACAGGAATCAGCCCCAGCATTTT
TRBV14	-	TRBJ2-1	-	CASSQGGRFHNEQFF	TGTGCCAGCAGCCAGGGAGGTCGGTTCCACAATGAGCAGTTCTTC